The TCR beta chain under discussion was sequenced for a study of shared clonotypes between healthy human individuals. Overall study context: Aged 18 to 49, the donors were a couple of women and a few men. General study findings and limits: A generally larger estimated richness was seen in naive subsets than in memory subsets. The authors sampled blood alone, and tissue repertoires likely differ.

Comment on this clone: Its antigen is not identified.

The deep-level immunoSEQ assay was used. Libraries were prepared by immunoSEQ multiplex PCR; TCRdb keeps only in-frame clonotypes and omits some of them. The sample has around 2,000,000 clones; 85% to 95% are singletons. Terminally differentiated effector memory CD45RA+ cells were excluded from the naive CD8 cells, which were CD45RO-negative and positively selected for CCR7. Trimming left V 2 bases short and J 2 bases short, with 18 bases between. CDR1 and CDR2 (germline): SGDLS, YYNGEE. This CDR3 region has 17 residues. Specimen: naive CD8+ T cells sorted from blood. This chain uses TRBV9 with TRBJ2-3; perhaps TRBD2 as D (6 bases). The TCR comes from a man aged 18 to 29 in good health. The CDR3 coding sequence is TGTGCCAGCAGCGTTCCGCAGTGGGGGGATCCCACAGATACGCAGTATTTT. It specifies CASSVPQWGDPTDTQYF.